This T cell receptor (beta chain) was sequenced in a study of T cells in Graves' hyperthyroidism and ophthalmopathy. RNA transcripts served as the template for amplifying TCR beta CDR3 regions. With the HTBI primer set, the TCR CDR3 went through a first round of RT-PCR. Via MiXCR, TCRdb re-called the multiplex PCR reads, giving one row per CDR3 protein. This sample has over 250,000 distinct CDR3 sequences, with about 25% found just once. The CDR3 sequence is 13 residues long. Per germline, CDR1 MDHEN and CDR2 SYDVKM. Trimming shortened V by 6 bases and J by 2 bases, and 8 bases separated the two germline ends.

The receptor comes from a man in his forties with Graves' hyperthyroidism that later progressed to Graves' ophthalmopathy. The sequenced material came from blood. The genes are TRBV28 and TRBJ2-1; D remains unclear. CDR3 sequence (DNA): TGTGCCAGCAGACCAGGACCCTACAATGAGCAGTTCTTC. It encodes CASRPGPYNEQFF.